This T cell receptor beta chain was retrieved from a study of blood T cell repertoires in COVID-19. CDR1 and CDR2 (germline): KGHSH, LQKENI. V lost 3 bases, J lost 9 bases, and 21 bases lay in between. The CDR3 runs to 16 residues. The repertoire was sequenced with immunoSEQ multiplex PCR; TCRdb's copy has only in-frame clones and lacks some. The sample carries about 200,000 clones, about 90% recorded once. The chain employs TRBV18 and TRBJ2-1, with D maybe TRBD2 (6 bases). The specimen sequenced was peripheral blood. This sequence originates from a woman aged 70-85 years with acute or convalescent COVID-19. CDR3 amino acids: CASSPNLGTPIGEQFF. The DNA of the CDR3 is TGTGCCAGCTCACCGAATCTTGGGACTCCCATCGGTGAGCAGTTCTTC.